Listed here are 28 T cell receptor beta chains from one sample, sequenced in a study of blood T cell repertoires in COVID-19. Sequenced by immunoSEQ multiplex PCR; TCRdb stores in-frame clones only, minus some. The repertoire holds 400,000 or so clones, with over 75% as singletons. Sequenced sample: PBMCs or T cells enriched from blood (not recorded which). Source of these receptors: a man aged 30 to 39 who had recovered from COVID-19.

V gene TRBV7-6 combines with J gene TRBJ1-4; 8 bases fit TRBD1. The CDR3 is 14 amino acids. Germline trimming cut 1 base from V and 7 bases from J; bases unmatched to any gene: 2. Germline CDR1 and CDR2: SGHVS and FNYEAQ. This chain's CDR3 is CASSLDRGGEKLFF. CDR3 DNA sequence: TGTGCCAGCAGCTTAGACAGGGGGGGTGAAAAACTGTTTTTT.

This clone was counted once. This CDR3 is also generated by other DNA sequences in the sample. The rearrangement uses TRBV19 and TRBJ2-5, with 8 bases that match TRBD2. This CDR3 spans 14 amino acids. V lost 5 bases, J lost 2 bases, and 4 bases stayed unmatched. Germline CDR1 reads LNHDA; CDR2 reads SQIVND (reference sequence). DNA for the CDR3: TGTGCCAGTAGTCTCACTAGCGGTCAAGAGACCCAGTACTTC. Amino acids: CASSLTSGQETQYF.

The chain is built from TRBV11-3 and TRBJ2-2; TRBD2 matches 8 bases. The CDR3 has 15 residues. Germline CDR1 reads SGHNT; CDR2 reads YENEEA. V was pared by 4 bases and J by 7 bases, with 8 bases of the junction left unmatched. The CDR3 reads CASSSFSGKDGELFF. The DNA of the CDR3 is TGTGCCAGCAGCTCTTTTAGCGGGAAAGACGGGGAGCTGTTTTTT.

This chain links TRBV28 with TRBJ2-2, with 10 bases aligning to TRBD2. Trimming removed 10 bases from V and 3 bases from J; junction bases left unmatched: 5. CDR1 and CDR2 (germline): MDHEN, SYDVKM. The CDR3 has 14 residues. This chain's CDR3 is CATRTSGYTGELFF. DNA for the CDR3: TGTGCCACCCGGACTAGCGGCTACACCGGGGAGCTGTTTTTT. Combining the CDR3 with reference TRBV28 and TRBJ2-2 gives the whole variable domain DVKVTQSSRYLVKRTGEKVFLECVQDMDHENMFWYRQDPGLGLRLIYFSYDVKMKEKGDIPEGYSVSREKKERFSLILESASTNQTSMYLCATRTSGYTGELFFGEGSRLTVL.

The V and J genes are TRBV18 and TRBJ1-1; D unclear. The CDR3 is 14 amino acids. The ends were cut back, 0 bases at V and 5 bases at J, with 10 bases in the middle. Germline loops: CDR1 KGHSH, CDR2 LQKENI. The CDR3 DNA reads TGTGCCAGCTCACCACCGACGACGGGAACTGAAGCTTTCTTT. This translates into CASSPPTTGTEAFF.

The chain combines TRBV19 with TRBJ2-1; 9 bases agree with TRBD2. CDR1 is LNHDA and CDR2 is SQIVND in the germline V gene (reference sequence). The CDR3 loop spans 16 amino acids. J lost 7 bases, V lost 5 bases, and 12 bases had no gene match. This CDR3 is CASSGPVREGHNEQFF. The CDR3 bases are TGTGCCAGTAGTGGACCCGTGCGGGAGGGCCATAATGAGCAGTTCTTC. The full variable domain, in which reference TRBV19 and TRBJ2-1 provide the parts outside the CDR3, is DGGITQSPKYLFRKEGQNVTLSCEQNLNHDAMYWYRQDPGQGLRLIYYSQIVNDFQKGDIAEGYSVSREKKESFPLTVTSAQKNPTAFYLCASSGPVREGHNEQFFGPGTRLTVL.

This sequence joins TRBV6-6 and TRBJ2-1, with 7 bases that match TRBD2. This CDR3 contains 15 residues. Trimming at V came to 9 bases and at J to 3 bases, leaving 11 bases not matched to a gene. Per germline, CDR1 MNHNY and CDR2 SVGAGI (reference sequence). Here the CDR3 DNA reads TGTGCCAGTACCAGCGGGAATGGCTACTACAATGAGCAGTTCTTC. This codes for CASTSGNGYYNEQFF.

The J gene is TRBJ1-5, the V gene TRBV27; D remains ambiguous. CDR3 length: 14 residues. The ends were cut back, 6 bases at V and 2 bases at J, with 11 bases in the middle. Germline V gene sequence: CDR1 MNHEY, CDR2 SMNVEV (reference sequence). The CDR3 sequence: CASRPYSGNQPQHF. The DNA of the CDR3 is TGTGCCAGCAGGCCATATTCGGGCAATCAGCCCCAGCATTTT.

The chain uses TRBV7-2 and TRBJ1-1; D gene ambiguous. Looked up from germline, CDR1 is SGHTA and CDR2 is FQGNSA. The CDR3 covers 13 residues. Trimming cost V 3 bases and J 1 base, with 6 bases left between them. The CDR3 reads CASSFGENTEAFF. Written as DNA, the CDR3 is TGTGCCAGCAGCTTCGGGGAGAACACTGAAGCTTTCTTT. The full variable domain, rest sourced from reference TRBV7-2 and TRBJ1-1, is GAGVSQSPSNKVTEKGKDVELRCDPISGHTALYWYRQSLGQGLEFLIYFQGNSAPDKSGLPSDRFSAERTGGSVSTLTIQRTQQEDSAVYLCASSFGENTEAFFGQGTRLTVV.

This chain links TRBV5-1 with TRBJ1-4; 7 nucleotides line up with TRBD1. Per the germline V gene, CDR1 is SGHRS and CDR2 is YFSETQ. The CDR3 sequence is 14 residues long. Losses at the gene ends were 4 bases for V and 5 bases for J; bases not matched to a gene: 5. CDR3 bases: TGCGCCAGCAGCAAAGGGACAGAAAATGAAAAACTGTTTTTT. Translating gives CASSKGTENEKLFF.

The chain links TRBV10-3 to TRBJ2-7; 7 bases line up with TRBD2. After removal of 3 bases from V and 0 bases from J, the junction contained 8 bases not matched to a gene. This CDR3 comprises 16 residues. Germline CDR1 is ENHRY and CDR2 is SYGVKD. In DNA form, the CDR3 reads TGTGCCATCAGTGACTTGGCGGGACTAAGCTCCTACGAGCAGTACTTC. It specifies CAISDLAGLSSYEQYF.

The chain employs TRBV15 and TRBJ1-1; no clear D gene. There are 15 residues in the CDR3. Germline lookup yields CDR1 LNHNV and CDR2 YYDKDF (reference sequence). The V end lost 7 bases, the J end lost 3 bases, and 18 bases lay between the germline ends. The CDR3 sequence is CATTPYIGVYTEAFF. The CDR3 bases are TGTGCCACCACCCCGTATATCGGGGTTTACACTGAAGCTTTCTTT.

About this clone itself: Other DNA sequences in the sample encode the same CDR3. V gene TRBV5-1 combines with J gene TRBJ2-3; D ambiguous. CDR1 and CDR2 from the germline V gene are SGHRS and YFSETQ. V was trimmed by 0 bases and J by 6 bases, leaving 11 bases between them. The CDR3 runs 14 residues. The CDR3 DNA reads TGCGCCAGCAGCTTGGCCTCTGAGGTTGATACGCAGTATTTT. Amino acid sequence: CASSLASEVDTQYF.

The V gene is TRBV18, the J gene TRBJ1-1; D not resolved. V dropped 3 bases and J dropped 7 bases, with 15 bases sitting between them. The CDR3 has 14 residues. Germline loops: CDR1 KGHSH, CDR2 LQKENI. The CDR3 is CASSPPATNGEAFF. Written as DNA, the CDR3 is TGTGCCAGCTCACCGCCAGCAACTAACGGTGAAGCTTTCTTT.

The chain combines TRBV7-8 with TRBJ1-2; 7 bases are shared with TRBD1. This CDR3 contains 15 residues. Trimming at V came to 2 bases and at J to 3 bases, leaving 6 bases not matched to a gene. Germline CDR1 SGHVS, CDR2 FQNEAQ. The CDR3 bases are TGTGCCAGCAGCTTAAGGAGGCAGGGGGACTATGGCTACACCTTC. It yields the protein CASSLRRQGDYGYTF.

As concerns this clone: The sample holds other DNA sequences that translate to the same CDR3. The J gene is TRBJ2-7, the V gene TRBV7-9; 10 bases line up with TRBD1. V dropped 5 bases and J dropped 5; count of bases not matched to a gene: 9. CDR3 length equals 15 residues. CDR1 and CDR2 (germline): SEHNR, FQNEAQ (reference sequence). The CDR3 region has the DNA TGTGCCAGCAGCCTAGGCGGGACAGGGGTGGACGAGCAGTACTTC. This sequence encodes CASSLGGTGVDEQYF.

This chain joins TRBV4-1 and TRBJ2-3, with TRBD2 matching 10 bases. The CDR3 length is 15 residues. Germline CDR1 reads MGHRA; CDR2 reads YSYEKL. Trimming removed 5 bases from V and 3 bases from J; junction bases left unmatched: 5. The CDR3 here is CASSGPGLATDTQYF. The CDR3 coding sequence is TGCGCCAGCAGCGGGCCGGGACTAGCGACAGATACGCAGTATTTT.

This chain joins TRBV7-9 and TRBJ2-3; 7 bases map to TRBD2. Germline lookup yields CDR1 SEHNR and CDR2 FQNEAQ (reference sequence). This CDR3 is built from 13 residues. V trimming: 4 bases; J trimming: 5 bases; junction bases outside the gene matches: 3. CDR3 coding DNA: TGTGCCAGCAGCTCGGGACTACAAGATACGCAGTATTTT. It codes for CASSSGLQDTQYF.

The chain uses TRBV7-9 and TRBJ2-3; 8 nucleotides agree with TRBD2. V was clipped by 5 bases and J by 3 bases; unmatched bases: 7. This CDR3 comprises 15 residues. In germline, CDR1 is SEHNR, CDR2 FQNEAQ (reference sequence). In DNA form, the CDR3 reads TGTGCCAGCAGCCAAAGCGGGAGTGGGACAGATACGCAGTATTTT. It translates to CASSQSGSGTDTQYF.

The chain joins TRBV7-8 to TRBJ2-3, with 8 positions matching TRBD2. The CDR3 is 16 amino acids. V lost 1 base to trimming and J lost 1 base; unmatched junction nucleotides: 4. Germline CDR1 SGHVS, CDR2 FQNEAQ. The CDR3 sequence is CASSLGLAGRTDTQYF. The CDR3 coding sequence is TGTGCCAGCAGCTTAGGGCTAGCGGGTCGCACAGATACGCAGTATTTT.

Points on this clone: Other DNA variants within this sample encode the same CDR3. The chain employs TRBV2 and TRBJ1-1; 7 nucleotides line up with TRBD1. The CDR3 consists of 13 residues. The ends lost 8 bases at V and 0 bases at J; junction bases unmatched: 3. The V gene's germline CDR1 is SNHLY and CDR2 FYNNEI. CDR3 sequence (DNA): TGTGCCAGCCGGGGACAGATGAACACTGAAGCTTTCTTT. Its protein product is CASRGQMNTEAFF.

The chain is built from TRBV27 and TRBJ2-1; 8 nucleotides line up with TRBD2. The ends lost 3 bases at V and 10 bases at J; junction bases unmatched: 11. Germline CDR1 and CDR2: MNHEY and SMNVEV (reference sequence). This CDR3 spans 15 amino acids. The CDR3 spells CASSLLLSSGSEQFF. In DNA form, the CDR3 reads TGTGCCAGCAGTTTGCTACTCTCTAGCGGGTCAGAGCAGTTCTTC.

The V and J genes are TRBV19 and TRBJ2-1; the match to TRBD1 covers 8 bases. V was pared by 3 bases and J by 7 bases, with 8 bases of the junction left unmatched. CDR1 is LNHDA and CDR2 is SQIVND in the germline V gene (reference sequence). CDR3 length: 15 amino acids. CDR3 amino acids: CASSIPGQGKNEQFF. The CDR3, as DNA: TGTGCCAGTAGTATCCCTGGACAGGGTAAAAATGAGCAGTTCTTC.

The genes are TRBV12-3 or TRBV12-4 and TRBJ2-7; D remains ambiguous. Trimming pared 0 bases from V and 3 bases from J, leaving 6 bases between. This CDR3 has 13 amino acids. The DNA for the CDR3 is TGTGCCAGCAGTTTAGCGCTCAGCTACGAGCAGTACTTC. As protein: CASSLALSYEQYF.

This chain joins TRBV12-3 or TRBV12-4 and TRBJ1-6; possible D gene TRBD1, 5 bases. The V end lost 7 bases, the J end lost 6 bases, and 10 bases lay between the germline ends. The CDR3 contains 13 residues. CDR3 residues: CASTYRFNSPLHF. The CDR3 region has the DNA TGTGCCAGCACATACAGGTTTAATTCACCCCTCCACTTT.

V usage is TRBV7-2 and J usage is TRBJ2-2; TRBD2 agrees at 13 bases. The junction had 6 bases not matched to a gene; V was cut back by 5 bases and J by 6 bases. The CDR3 covers 16 residues. The germline gives CDR1 SGHTA, CDR2 FQGNSA. CDR3 DNA: TGTGCCAGCAGCCCCCGGACTAGCGGGAGAGCCGGGGAGCTGTTTTTT. This translates into CASSPRTSGRAGELFF.

The chain joins TRBV21-1 to TRBJ1-3. TRBV21-1 corresponds to a pseudogene. The CDR3 is 15 residues long. CDR3 residues: CASTPGLQHGNTIYF. The CDR3 nucleotides read TGTGCCAGCACCCCGGGGTTACAGCACGGAAACACCATATATTTT.

The chain combines TRBV10-3 with TRBJ1-1, with 8 bases lining up with TRBD1. Germline lookup yields CDR1 ENHRY and CDR2 SYGVKD. With 0 bases clipped from V and 0 bases from J, the junction kept 6 bases outside the gene matches. The CDR3 sequence is 17 residues long. CDR3 residues: CAISESRGTGLNTEAFF. The CDR3 coding sequence is TGTGCCATCAGTGAGTCGCGGGGGACAGGACTGAACACTGAAGCTTTCTTT.